The 25 T cell receptor beta chains given below trace back to one sample, sequenced in a study of preoperative IRX-2 immunotherapy in early breast cancer. The sample's treatment: preoperative locoregional IRX-2 cytokine immunotherapy. Profiled with immunoSEQ multiplex PCR; TCRdb holds only in-frame clones, not every one. The table has approximately 27,000 clones, roughly four fifths seen once. Sequencing used lymph node tissue, obtained after IRX-2 immunotherapy. These receptors were taken from a human donor with breast cancer.

The chain has TRBV25-1 and TRBJ1-3; 7 positions agree with TRBD1. Germline V gives CDR1 MGHDK, CDR2 SYGVNS. This CDR3 is built from 16 residues. V shed 4 bases, J shed 4 bases, and the junction held 10 bases outside the gene matches. Here the CDR3 DNA reads TGTGCCAGCAGTGGGACGGTACAGGGGTCGGGAAACACCATATATTTT. Protein product: CASSGTVQGSGNTIYF. The whole variable domain, filled in from reference TRBV25-1 and TRBJ1-3, reads EADIYQTPRYLVIGTGKKITLECSQTMGHDKMYWYQQDPGMELHLIHYSYGVNSTEKGDLSSESTVSRIRTEHFPLTLESARPSHTSQYLCASSGTVQGSGNTIYFGEGSWLTVV.

This clone has just one count. This chain links TRBV10-3 with TRBJ1-5; D is undetermined. Germline lookup yields CDR1 ENHRY and CDR2 SYGVKD. The V and J ends lost 10 bases and 3 bases respectively, with 10 bases between them. CDR3 length equals 12 residues. CDR3 in amino acids: CASRTVNQPQHF. The CDR3 nucleotides read TGTGCCAGCCGAACAGTCAATCAGCCCCAGCATTTT.

This rearrangement joins TRBV30 to TRBJ1-1; 9 bases are shared with TRBD1. This CDR3 is built from 17 residues. V lost 3 bases to trimming and J lost 0 bases; unmatched junction nucleotides: 11. Germline assignment: CDR1 GTSNPN and CDR2 SVGIG (reference sequence). The CDR3 sequence: CAWSRKDRGLMNTEAFF. The CDR3 DNA reads as TGTGCCTGGAGCCGAAAGGACAGGGGACTGATGAACACTGAAGCTTTCTTT.

V is TRBV5-1 and J is TRBJ2-2, with 7 bases lining up with TRBD2. CDR3 length: 17 amino acids. V shed 4 bases, J shed 0 bases, and the junction held 9 bases outside the gene matches. The germline gives CDR1 SGHRS, CDR2 YFSETQ. The CDR3 DNA reads as TGCGCCAGCAGCCGGGAACAAACTAGCGCGAACACCGGGGAGCTGTTTTTT. Translation gives CASSREQTSANTGELFF.

The chain combines TRBV5-1 with TRBJ2-1; TRBD2 aligns across 11 bases. CDR3 length: 15 amino acids. Per the germline V gene, CDR1 is SGHRS and CDR2 is YFSETQ. V was clipped by 2 bases and J by 7 bases; unmatched bases: 5. The CDR3 spells CASSLNSGGANEQFF. The CDR3 DNA reads TGCGCCAGCAGCTTAAATAGCGGGGGGGCAAATGAGCAGTTCTTC.

The chain combines TRBV5-1 with TRBJ2-7, with 7 bases matching TRBD2. Trimming took 0 bases from V and 3 from J; bases not matched to a gene: 3. Looked up from germline, CDR1 is SGHRS and CDR2 is YFSETQ. The CDR3 loop spans 14 amino acids. CDR3 sequence: CASSLGSGDYEQYV. In DNA, the CDR3 is TGCGCCAGCAGCTTGGGAAGCGGGGACTACGAGCAGTACGTC.

The chain combines TRBV19 with TRBJ1-2; 10 bases line up with TRBD1. CDR1 is LNHDA, CDR2 SQIVND, per germline (reference sequence). Trimming at V came to 6 bases and at J to 6 bases, leaving 7 bases not matched to a gene. The CDR3 length is 14 residues. CDR3 sequence (DNA): TGTGCCAGTAGGGGACAGGGGATCTTCCATGGCTACACCTTC. Protein: CASRGQGIFHGYTF.

V gene TRBV19 combines with J gene TRBJ1-2, with a weak D call TRBD1 (6 bases). Germline lookup yields CDR1 LNHDA and CDR2 SQIVND (reference sequence). V was shortened by 4 bases and J by 0 bases, with 15 bases between the two germline ends. The CDR3 loop spans 16 amino acids. The DNA of the CDR3 is TGTGCCAGTAGTAAAGGACAGCTAAAGTCTAACTATGGCTACACCTTC. Amino acid sequence: CASSKGQLKSNYGYTF.

Note on this clone: One end of the junction fails to match germline, which may point to a read error. The chain carries TRBV7-7 and TRBJ2-2, with 7 bases aligning to TRBD1. There are 15 residues in the CDR3. Germline V CDR1 and CDR2: SSHAT, FNYEAQ (reference sequence). CDR3 protein: CVSSIPARGSGELFF. In nucleotides, the CDR3 is TGTGTCAGCAGCATCCCCGCCAGGGGGTCCGGGGAGCTGTTTTTT.

The chain recombines TRBV19 with TRBJ2-3; 7 bases line up with TRBD1. The CDR3 covers 13 residues. After removal of 7 bases from V and 6 bases from J, the junction contained 7 bases not matched to a gene. Germline CDR1 is LNHDA and CDR2 is SQIVND (reference sequence). This CDR3 is CASTPRGRDTQYF. CDR3 bases: TGTGCCAGTACACCGAGGGGGCGGGATACGCAGTATTTT. The full variable domain, completed using reference TRBV19 and TRBJ2-3, is DGGITQSPKYLFRKEGQNVTLSCEQNLNHDAMYWYRQDPGQGLRLIYYSQIVNDFQKGDIAEGYSVSREKKESFPLTVTSAQKNPTAFYLCASTPRGRDTQYFGPGTRLTVL.

This chain uses TRBV5-1 with TRBJ2-7; TRBD2 is a possible D gene (6 bases). In germline, CDR1 is SGHRS, CDR2 YFSETQ. The CDR3 is 15 residues long. The V gene lost 0 bases and the J gene lost 2 bases, with 12 bases spanning the gap. The CDR3 nucleotides are TGCGCCAGCAGCTTGGACGGGACTCGACCCTACGAGCAGTACTTC. Residues: CASSLDGTRPYEQYF.

This CDR3 reads CASADSYTEAFF. CDR3 DNA sequence: TGCGCCAGCGCCGACAGTTACACTGAAGCTTTCTTT. The chain uses TRBV10-2 and TRBJ1-1, with D tentatively TRBD1 (5 bases). V was clipped by 8 bases and J by 3 bases, with 10 bases between them. There are 12 residues in the CDR3. Looked up from germline, CDR1 is WSHSY and CDR2 is SAAADI.

The chain joins TRBV6-8 to TRBJ1-3, with D possibly matching TRBD1 (6 bases). This CDR3 is built from 16 residues. V shed 6 bases and J shed 0 bases, with 15 bases lying between them. The germline CDR1 and CDR2 sequences are MNHGY and SAAAGT. As DNA, the CDR3 is TGTGCCAGCAGCCCGAGGAGGGGGTTCTCTGGAAACACCATATATTTT. Amino acids: CASSPRRGFSGNTIYF.

This chain links TRBV10-3 with TRBJ2-3; maybe TRBD2 (6 bases). Germline V gene data show CDR1 as ENHRY and CDR2 as SYGVKD. Trimming cost V 4 bases and J 4 bases, with 12 bases left between them. The CDR3 runs to 14 residues. For the CDR3, the DNA is TGTGCCATCAGTGCCGGGACTCTCGCAGATACGCAGTATTTT. Protein sequence: CAISAGTLADTQYF.

The chain combines TRBV19 with TRBJ2-6; maybe TRBD1 (5 bases). There are 17 residues in the CDR3. V was trimmed by 0 bases and J by 4 bases, leaving 13 bases between them. The germline gives CDR1 LNHDA, CDR2 SQIVND (reference sequence). CDR3 residues: CASSIEGRVAGANVLTF. The CDR3 region has the DNA TGTGCCAGTAGTATAGAGGGCAGGGTGGCCGGGGCCAACGTCCTGACTTTC.

V gene TRBV6-7 combines with J gene TRBJ1-6, with D maybe TRBD1 (6 bases). TRBV6-7 is an ORF; its function is uncertain. The CDR3 contains 16 residues. Trimming took 2 bases from V and 6 from J, leaving 14 bases between them. DNA for the CDR3: TGTGCCAGCAGTTACACCTCGGGACACCGTAATTCACCCCTCCACTTT. It codes for CASSYTSGHRNSPLHF.

CDR3 DNA: TGCGCCAGCAGCAAACAACTAGCAGCGAACACCGGGGAGCTGTTTTTT. Its protein is CASSKQLAANTGELFF. This chain links TRBV10-2 with TRBJ2-2; TRBD2 might be the D (6 bases). V lost 6 bases and J lost 0, with 14 bases in between. Looked up from germline, CDR1 is WSHSY and CDR2 is SAAADI. This CDR3 spans 16 amino acids.

The chain is built from TRBV30 and TRBJ1-3; the match to TRBD1 covers 8 bases. V lost 0 bases and J lost 4; bases outside the gene matches: 5. From germline, CDR1 is GTSNPN and CDR2 SVGIG (reference sequence). The CDR3 has 15 amino acids. The CDR3 here is CAWSVDRGGGNTIYF. The CDR3, as DNA: TGTGCCTGGAGTGTCGACAGGGGTGGGGGAAACACCATATATTTT.

The J gene is TRBJ1-3, the V gene TRBV11-3; weak D call: TRBD1 (5 bases). The germline V gene has CDR1 SGHNT and CDR2 YENEEA. The CDR3 is made up of 15 amino acids. The ends were cut back, 1 base at V and 1 base at J, with 8 bases in the middle. CDR3 loop: CASSLGGLSGNTIYF. In DNA form, the CDR3 reads TGTGCCAGCAGCTTAGGGGGACTTTCTGGAAACACCATATATTTT.

J is TRBJ1-5 and V is TRBV4-1, with 7 positions matching TRBD1. The V segment lost 3 bases and the J segment 2 bases; nucleotides outside the gene matches: 4. In germline, CDR1 is MGHRA, CDR2 YSYEKL. The CDR3 runs to 15 residues. The CDR3 loop is CASSQGQFGNQPQHF. DNA for the CDR3: TGCGCCAGCAGCCAGGGACAGTTTGGCAATCAGCCCCAGCATTTT.

The chain combines TRBV19 with TRBJ1-5; 7 bases match TRBD1. Germline CDR1 and CDR2: LNHDA and SQIVND (reference sequence). CDR3 length: 16 residues. The V gene end was trimmed by 1 base and the J gene end by 6 bases; junction bases not matched to a gene: 9. Written as DNA, the CDR3 is TGTGCCAGTAGTATAGGAGGAGGGGGCGCGAGTCAGCCCCAGCATTTT. Amino acid sequence: CASSIGGGGASQPQHF.

This clone was recorded only once. The chain uses TRBV7-6 and TRBJ2-1, with 10 bases that match TRBD1. Germline CDR1 is SGHVS and CDR2 is FNYEAQ. V lost 6 bases and J lost 4; bases outside the gene matches: 6. This CDR3 has 15 residues. The CDR3 spells CASRRPGQGYNEQFF. CDR3 bases: TGTGCCAGCAGAAGGCCGGGACAGGGGTACAATGAGCAGTTCTTC.

The chain joins TRBV19 to TRBJ1-4; D is uncertain. With 2 bases removed from V and 5 bases from J, the gap between germline ends came to 9 bases. Germline values: CDR1 LNHDA, CDR2 SQIVND (reference sequence). This CDR3 has 14 amino acids. CDR3 loop: CASSITARNEKLFF. The CDR3 DNA follows: TGTGCCAGTAGTATAACTGCCAGAAATGAAAAACTGTTTTTT.

This clone was counted a few times. V is TRBV19 and J is TRBJ2-5, with 10 bases lining up with TRBD2. The V gene end was trimmed by 5 bases and the J gene end by 5 bases; junction bases not matched to a gene: 8. CDR3 size: 15 residues. In germline, CDR1 is LNHDA, CDR2 SQIVND (reference sequence). The CDR3 DNA reads as TGTGCCAGTAGTGGCAATAGCGGGGGGAGCGAGACCCAGTACTTC. Translation: CASSGNSGGSETQYF.

This clone is a singleton in its sample. The V call is TRBV23-1, the J call TRBJ1-5; D remains ambiguous. TRBV23-1 is marked as an open reading frame, function uncertain. V was shortened by 6 bases and J by 0 bases, with 12 bases between the two germline ends. The CDR3 contains 15 residues. The CDR3 protein is CASSQDPYSNQPQHF. CDR3 bases: TGCGCCAGCAGCCAGGATCCCTATAGCAATCAGCCCCAGCATTTT.